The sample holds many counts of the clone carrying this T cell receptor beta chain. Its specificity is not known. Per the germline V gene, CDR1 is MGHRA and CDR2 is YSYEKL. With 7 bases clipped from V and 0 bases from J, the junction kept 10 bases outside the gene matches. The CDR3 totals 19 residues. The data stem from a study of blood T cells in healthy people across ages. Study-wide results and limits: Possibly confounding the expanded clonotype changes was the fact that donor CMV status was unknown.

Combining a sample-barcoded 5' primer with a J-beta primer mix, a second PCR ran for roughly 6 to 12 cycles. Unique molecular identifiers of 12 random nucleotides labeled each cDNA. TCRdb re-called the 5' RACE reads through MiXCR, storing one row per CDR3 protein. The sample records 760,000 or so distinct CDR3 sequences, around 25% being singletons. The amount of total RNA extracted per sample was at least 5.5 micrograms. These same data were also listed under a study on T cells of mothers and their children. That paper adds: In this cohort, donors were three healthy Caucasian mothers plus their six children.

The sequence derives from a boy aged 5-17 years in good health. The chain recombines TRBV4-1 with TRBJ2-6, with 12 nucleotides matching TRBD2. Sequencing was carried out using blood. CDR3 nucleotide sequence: TGCGCCAGCACCCGAGGACTAGCGGGAACCAGCTCTGGGGCCAACGTCCTGACTTTC. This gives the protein CASTRGLAGTSSGANVLTF.